Detailed here is one TCR beta chain. Its antigen is unidentified. This entry is derived from a study of cytomegalovirus exposure and HLA in healthy donors. Findings and limits, study-wide: Investigators reported 164 TCR beta chains as tied to cytomegalovirus.

Use of 60 Vbeta and 13 Jbeta primers characterized the PCR. Authors' analysis steps: Roughly 80 million unique TCR beta chains, roughly 10 million shared, were counted in a later analysis. This table comes from immunoSEQ multiplex PCR, and its TCRdb copy is limited to in-frame clones, with some not included. The DNA gave D and trimming, while V, J and clone size come from that table. Here the sample spans 180,000 or so clones, about 79% being singletons. The V end lost 3 bases, the J end lost 5 bases, and 13 bases lay between the germline ends. The CDR3 extends over 14 amino acids. Germline lookup yields CDR1 SNHLY and CDR2 FYNNEI.

The V call is TRBV2, the J call TRBJ1-1; no reliable D call. The sample taken for sequencing was PBMCs. This TCR came from a man aged 40-49 years in good health and CMV-seropositive. The CDR3 sequence: CASSESEGGTEAFF. The DNA of the CDR3 is TGTGCCAGCAGTGAGTCAGAAGGAGGGACTGAAGCTTTCTTT.